This record covers a single T cell receptor beta chain. The CDR3 runs 15 residues. Germline CDR1 and CDR2: MNHEY and SVGAGI. The V end was cut by 7 bases, the J end by 0 bases, with 16 bases between. The sample originates from a study of blood T cell repertoires in COVID-19. The method was immunoSEQ multiplex PCR; TCRdb's version includes in-frame clones alone and lacks a portion of them. The repertoire consists of about 480,000 clones, with around 87% occurring once and the leading ten covering less than 2%. What was sequenced was PBMCs or T cells enriched from blood (not recorded which). This chain joins TRBV6-5 and TRBJ2-7; D possibly corresponds to TRBD1 (6 bases). The sequence was collected from a woman in her thirties or forties who had recovered from COVID-19. The CDR3 is CASTRTVGSSYEQYF. Here the CDR3 DNA reads TGTGCCAGCACAAGGACAGTGGGAAGCTCCTACGAGCAGTACTTC.